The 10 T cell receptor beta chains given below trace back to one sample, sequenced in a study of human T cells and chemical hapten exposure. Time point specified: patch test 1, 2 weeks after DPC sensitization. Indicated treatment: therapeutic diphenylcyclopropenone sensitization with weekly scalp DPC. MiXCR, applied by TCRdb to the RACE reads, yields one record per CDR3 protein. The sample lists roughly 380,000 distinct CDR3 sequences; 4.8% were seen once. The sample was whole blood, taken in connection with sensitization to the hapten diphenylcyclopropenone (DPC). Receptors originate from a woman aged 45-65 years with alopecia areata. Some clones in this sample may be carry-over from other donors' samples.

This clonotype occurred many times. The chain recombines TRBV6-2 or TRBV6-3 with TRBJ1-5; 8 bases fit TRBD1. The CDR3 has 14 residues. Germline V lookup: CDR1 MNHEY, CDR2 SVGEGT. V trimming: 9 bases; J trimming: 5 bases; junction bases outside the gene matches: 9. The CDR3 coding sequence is TGTGCCAGTTCCACAGGGGGAGTGGATCAGCCCCAGCATTTT. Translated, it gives CASSTGGVDQPQHF.

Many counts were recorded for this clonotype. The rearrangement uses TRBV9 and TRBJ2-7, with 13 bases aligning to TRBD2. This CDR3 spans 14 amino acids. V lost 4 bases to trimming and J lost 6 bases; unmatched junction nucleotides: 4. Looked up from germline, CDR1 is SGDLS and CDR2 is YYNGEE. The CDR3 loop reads CASSQLAGGREQYF. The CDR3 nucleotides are TGTGCCAGCAGCCAACTAGCGGGGGGGCGCGAGCAGTACTTC.

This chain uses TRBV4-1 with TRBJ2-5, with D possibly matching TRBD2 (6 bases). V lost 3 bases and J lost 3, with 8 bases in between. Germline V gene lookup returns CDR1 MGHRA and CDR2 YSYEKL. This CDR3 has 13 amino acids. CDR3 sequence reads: CASSQWTKETQYF. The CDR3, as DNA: TGCGCCAGCAGCCAGTGGACTAAAGAGACCCAGTACTTC.

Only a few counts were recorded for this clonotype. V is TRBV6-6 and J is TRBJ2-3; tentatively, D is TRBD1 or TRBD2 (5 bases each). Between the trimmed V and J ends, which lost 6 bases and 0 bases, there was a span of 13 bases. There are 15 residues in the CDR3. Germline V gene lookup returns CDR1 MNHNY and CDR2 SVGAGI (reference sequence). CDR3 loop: CASRPGRVSTDTQYF. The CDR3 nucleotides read TGTGCCAGCAGACCGGGACGGGTTAGCACAGATACGCAGTATTTT.

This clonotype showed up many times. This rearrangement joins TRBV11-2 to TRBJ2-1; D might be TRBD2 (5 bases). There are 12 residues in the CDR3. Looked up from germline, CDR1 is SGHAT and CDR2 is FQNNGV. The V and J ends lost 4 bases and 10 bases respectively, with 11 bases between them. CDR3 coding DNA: TGTGCCAGCAGCTCTGGCGAGCGGGAGCAGTTCTTC. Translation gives CASSSGEREQFF.

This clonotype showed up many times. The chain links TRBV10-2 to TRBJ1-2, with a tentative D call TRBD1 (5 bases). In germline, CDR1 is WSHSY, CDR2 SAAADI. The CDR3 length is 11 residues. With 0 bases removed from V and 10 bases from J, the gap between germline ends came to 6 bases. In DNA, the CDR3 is TGCGCCAGCAGTGAGTCAGGGGCCTACACCTTC. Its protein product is CASSESGAYTF.

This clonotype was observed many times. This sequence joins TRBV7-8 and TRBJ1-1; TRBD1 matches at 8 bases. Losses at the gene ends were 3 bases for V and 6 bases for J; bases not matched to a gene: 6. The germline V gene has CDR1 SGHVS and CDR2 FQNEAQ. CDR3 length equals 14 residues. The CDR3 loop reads CASSLDREFAEAFF. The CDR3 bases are TGTGCCAGCAGCTTGGACAGGGAATTCGCTGAAGCTTTCTTT.

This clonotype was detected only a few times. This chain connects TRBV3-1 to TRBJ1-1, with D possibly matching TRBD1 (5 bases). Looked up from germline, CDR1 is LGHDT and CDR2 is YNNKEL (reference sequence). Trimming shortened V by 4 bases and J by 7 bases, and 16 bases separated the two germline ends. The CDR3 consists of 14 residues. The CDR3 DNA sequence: TGTGCCAGCAGCCCTCTACAGGAGGTCAGTGAAGCTTTCTTT. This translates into CASSPLQEVSEAFF.

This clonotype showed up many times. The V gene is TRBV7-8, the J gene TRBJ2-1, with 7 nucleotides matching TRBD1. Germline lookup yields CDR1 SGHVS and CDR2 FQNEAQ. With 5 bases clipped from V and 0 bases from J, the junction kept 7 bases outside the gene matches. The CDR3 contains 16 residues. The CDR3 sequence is CASSTPDRDSYNEQFF. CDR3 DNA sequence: TGTGCCAGCAGCACACCAGACAGGGACTCCTACAATGAGCAGTTCTTC.

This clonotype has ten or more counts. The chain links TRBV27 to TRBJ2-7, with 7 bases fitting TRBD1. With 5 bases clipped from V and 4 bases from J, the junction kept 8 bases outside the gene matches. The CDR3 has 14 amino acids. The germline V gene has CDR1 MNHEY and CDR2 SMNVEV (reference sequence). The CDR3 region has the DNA TGTGCCAGCAGTCCGACAGGGACGAAGTACGAGCAGTACTTC. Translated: CASSPTGTKYEQYF.